This TCR beta chain comes out of a study of blood T cell repertoires in COVID-19. Clones were read by immunoSEQ multiplex PCR, and TCRdb kept only the in-frame ones, dropping some. The repertoire holds roughly 53,000 clones, with around 83% as singletons. This CDR3 is built from 15 residues. CDR1 and CDR2 (germline): SGHDN, FVKESK. Trimming took 3 bases from V and 6 from J; bases not matched to a gene: 10. V and J are TRBV14 and TRBJ2-5; 7 positions match TRBD1. Specimen: peripheral blood. The TCR comes from a man aged 40-49 years with active COVID-19. The CDR3 sequence is CASSQRQGMEKTQYF. CDR3 in DNA: TGTGCCAGCAGCCAGAGACAGGGTATGGAGAAGACCCAGTACTTC.